This TCR beta chain was obtained from a study of T-cell reconstitution after alpha-beta-depleted transplantation in children. A library of TCRbeta sequences, prepared with unique molecular identifiers, was generated. TCRdb passed the PCR reads through MiXCR, listing each CDR3 protein once. The sample has some 350,000 distinct CDR3 sequences; roughly 17% are singletons. To note about this clonotype: Antigen specificity is unknown.

Trimming cost V 3 bases and J 5 bases, with 11 bases left between them. This CDR3 comprises 13 residues. The germline V gene has CDR1 MDHEN and CDR2 SYDVKM. Study-wide findings and caveats: At one year after transplant, newly produced T cells mostly accounted for T-cell counts and diversity. Expanded clones from the graft, numbering several hundred, reportedly supplied alpha-beta T cells about two months after transplant. Surviving recipient T cells and thymic progenitors accounted for the high day-60 TCRbeta diversity observed in some patients.

This receptor was obtained from a male patient aged 2 to 9 who had a stem cell transplant for acute lymphoblastic leukemia, so the T cells may come from the graft donor. J is TRBJ2-7 and V is TRBV28, with D perhaps TRBD1 or TRBD2 (5 bases each). Sequences were derived from PBMCs, mostly from graft donor cells, sampled 360 days after TCRalphabeta/CD19-depleted stem cell transplant. The CDR3 spells CASSFAGTHEQYF. The CDR3 nucleotides are TGTGCCAGCAGTTTTGCCGGGACCCACGAGCAGTACTTC.